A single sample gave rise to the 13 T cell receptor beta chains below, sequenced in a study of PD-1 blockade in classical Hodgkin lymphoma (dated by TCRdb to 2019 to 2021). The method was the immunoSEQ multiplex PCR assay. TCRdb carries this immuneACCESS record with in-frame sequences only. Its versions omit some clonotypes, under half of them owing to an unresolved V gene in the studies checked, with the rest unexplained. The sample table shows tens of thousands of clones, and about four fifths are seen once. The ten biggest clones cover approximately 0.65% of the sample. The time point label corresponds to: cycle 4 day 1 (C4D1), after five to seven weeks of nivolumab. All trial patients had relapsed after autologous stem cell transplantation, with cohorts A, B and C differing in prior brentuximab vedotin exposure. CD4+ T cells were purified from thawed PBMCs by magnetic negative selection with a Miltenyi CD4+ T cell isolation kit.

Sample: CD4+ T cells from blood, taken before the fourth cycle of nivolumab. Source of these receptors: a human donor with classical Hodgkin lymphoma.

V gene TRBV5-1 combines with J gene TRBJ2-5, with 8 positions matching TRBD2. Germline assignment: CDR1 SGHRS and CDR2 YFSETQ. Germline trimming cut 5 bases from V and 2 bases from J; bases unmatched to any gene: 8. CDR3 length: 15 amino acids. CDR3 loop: CASSLSGGRQETQYF. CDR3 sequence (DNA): TGCGCCAGCAGTCTTTCGGGGGGGAGGCAAGAGACCCAGTACTTC.

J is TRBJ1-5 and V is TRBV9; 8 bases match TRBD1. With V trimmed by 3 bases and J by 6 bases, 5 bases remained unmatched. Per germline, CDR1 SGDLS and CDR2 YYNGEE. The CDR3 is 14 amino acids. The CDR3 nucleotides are TGTGCCAGCAGCGCCCGGGACAGGACTCAGCCCCAGCATTTT. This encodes CASSARDRTQPQHF.

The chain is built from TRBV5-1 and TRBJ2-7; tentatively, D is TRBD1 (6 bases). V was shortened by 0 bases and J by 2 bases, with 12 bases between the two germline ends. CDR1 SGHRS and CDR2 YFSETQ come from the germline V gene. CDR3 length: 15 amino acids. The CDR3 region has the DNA TGCGCCAGCAGCTTGGTGGTGGGGACAACCTACGAGCAGTACTTC. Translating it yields CASSLVVGTTYEQYF.

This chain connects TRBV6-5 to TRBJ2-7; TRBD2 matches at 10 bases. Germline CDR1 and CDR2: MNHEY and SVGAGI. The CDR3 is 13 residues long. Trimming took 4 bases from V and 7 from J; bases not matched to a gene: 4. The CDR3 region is CASSSSGGLEQYF. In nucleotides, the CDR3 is TGTGCCAGCAGTTCTAGCGGGGGACTTGAGCAGTACTTC.

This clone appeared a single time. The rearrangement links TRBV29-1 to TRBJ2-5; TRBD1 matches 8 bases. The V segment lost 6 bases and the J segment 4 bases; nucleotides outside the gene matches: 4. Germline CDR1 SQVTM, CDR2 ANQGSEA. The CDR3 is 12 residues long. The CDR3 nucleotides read TGCAGCGTAGCGACAGGGGTAGAGACCCAGTACTTC. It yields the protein CSVATGVETQYF.

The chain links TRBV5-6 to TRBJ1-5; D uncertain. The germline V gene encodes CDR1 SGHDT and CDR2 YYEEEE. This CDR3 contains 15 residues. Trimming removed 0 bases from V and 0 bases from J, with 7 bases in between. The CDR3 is CASSLEGYSNQPQHF. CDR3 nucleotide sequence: TGTGCCAGCAGCTTGGAAGGATATAGCAATCAGCCCCAGCATTTT.

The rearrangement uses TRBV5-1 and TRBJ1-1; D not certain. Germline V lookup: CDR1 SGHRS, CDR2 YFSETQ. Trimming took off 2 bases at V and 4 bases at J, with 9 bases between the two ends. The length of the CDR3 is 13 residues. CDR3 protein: CASSFGSGTEAFF. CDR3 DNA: TGCGCCAGCAGCTTCGGCAGTGGCACTGAAGCTTTCTTT.

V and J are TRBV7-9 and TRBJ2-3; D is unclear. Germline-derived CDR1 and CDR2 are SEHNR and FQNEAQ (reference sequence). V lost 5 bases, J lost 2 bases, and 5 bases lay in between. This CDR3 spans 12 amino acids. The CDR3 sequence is CASSIYTDTQYF. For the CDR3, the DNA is TGTGCCAGCAGCATTTACACAGATACGCAGTATTTT. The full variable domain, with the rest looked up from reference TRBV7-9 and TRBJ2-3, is DTGVSQNPRHKITKRGQNVTFRCDPISEHNRLYWYRQTLGQGPEFLTYFQNEAQLEKSRLLSDRFSAERPKGSFSTLEIQRTEQGDSAMYLCASSIYTDTQYFGPGTRLTVL.

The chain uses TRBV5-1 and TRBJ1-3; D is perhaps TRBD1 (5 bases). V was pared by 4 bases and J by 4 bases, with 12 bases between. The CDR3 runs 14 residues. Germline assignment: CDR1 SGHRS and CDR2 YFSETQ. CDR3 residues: CASSPGKEGNTIYF. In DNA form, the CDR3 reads TGCGCCAGCAGCCCAGGGAAAGAGGGAAACACCATATATTTT.

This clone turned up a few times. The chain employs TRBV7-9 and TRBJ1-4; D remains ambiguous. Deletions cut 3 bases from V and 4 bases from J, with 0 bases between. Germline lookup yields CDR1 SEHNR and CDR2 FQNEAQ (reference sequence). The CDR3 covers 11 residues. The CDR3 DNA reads TGTGCCAGCAGCTTTAATGAAAAACTGTTTTTT. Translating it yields CASSFNEKLFF.

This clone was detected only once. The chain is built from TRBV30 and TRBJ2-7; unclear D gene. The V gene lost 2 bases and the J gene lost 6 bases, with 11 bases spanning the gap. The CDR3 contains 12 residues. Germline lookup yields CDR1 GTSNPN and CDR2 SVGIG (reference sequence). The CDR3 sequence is CAWSSALFEQYF. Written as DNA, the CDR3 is TGTGCCTGGAGTTCGGCTTTGTTCGAGCAGTACTTC.

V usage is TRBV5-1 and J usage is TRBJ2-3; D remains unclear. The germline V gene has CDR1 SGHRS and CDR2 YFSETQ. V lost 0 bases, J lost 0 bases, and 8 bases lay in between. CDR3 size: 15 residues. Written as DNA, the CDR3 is TGCGCCAGCAGCTTGGATGGAACTAGCACAGATACGCAGTATTTT. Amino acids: CASSLDGTSTDTQYF.

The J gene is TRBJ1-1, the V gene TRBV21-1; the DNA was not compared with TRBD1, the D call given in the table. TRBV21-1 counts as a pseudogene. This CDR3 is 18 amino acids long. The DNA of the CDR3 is TGTGCCAGCAGTAGCAAGGAGACGGACAGACGCATGAACACTGAAGCTTTCTTT. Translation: CASSSKETDRRMNTEAFF.